The 6 T cell receptor beta chains in this list originate from one sample, sequenced in a study of Ad26.COV2.S vaccination and SARS-CoV-2 variants. Noted treatment: around 19 received Ad26.COV2.S at low or high dose, single or two shots; roughly five received placebo; per-sample allocation not given. Sampling happened 63 days after the first vaccine or placebo injection. TCRdb keeps only in-frame clones here, not all; method: immunoSEQ multiplex PCR. There are approximately 250,000 clones in the sample; roughly 85% occur only once, and nearly 3% lies in the top ten. This specimen consisted of peripheral blood, obtained in a trial of Ad26.COV2.S vaccine versus placebo. The receptors here all came from a person between 18 and 65 years old who received the Ad26.COV2.S COVID-19 vaccine or a placebo.

The chain combines TRBV4-2 with TRBJ2-7; unclear D gene. Germline-derived CDR1 and CDR2 are LGHNA and YNFKEQ. The CDR3 is 15 residues long. V gave up 0 bases and J gave up 2 bases, with 11 bases separating them. DNA of the CDR3: TGTGCCAGCAGCCAAGAAGAAGGCGCTACCTACGAGCAGTACGTC. It yields the protein CASSQEEGATYEQYV.

The V gene is TRBV21-1, the J gene TRBJ2-5; TRBD1 is the table's D call and was not checked against the DNA. TRBV21-1 corresponds to a pseudogene. This CDR3 is 14 amino acids long. The CDR3 region is CARAGQGKEETQYF. DNA of the CDR3: TGTGCCAGGGCCGGACAGGGTAAGGAAGAGACCCAGTACTTC.

The chain uses TRBV12-3 or TRBV12-4 and TRBJ1-2; TRBD1 matches at 8 bases. With V trimmed by 7 bases and J by 8 bases, 6 bases remained unmatched. The CDR3 covers 12 residues. The CDR3 sequence is CASKTQGEGYTF. The CDR3 nucleotides read TGTGCCAGCAAGACACAGGGGGAGGGCTACACCTTC.

Only a few counts were recorded for this clone. The V call is TRBV6-5, the J call TRBJ2-7; unclear D gene. Germline loops: CDR1 MNHEY, CDR2 SVGAGI. This CDR3 spans 13 amino acids. V lost 6 bases and J lost 0, with 9 bases in between. The CDR3 here is CASRNVYSYEQYF. The DNA of the CDR3 is TGTGCCAGCAGAAACGTCTACTCCTACGAGCAGTACTTC.

The chain couples TRBV28 to TRBJ1-2; 10 bases map to TRBD1. CDR3 length: 15 amino acids. Germline V gene lookup returns CDR1 MDHEN and CDR2 SYDVKM. Germline trimming cut 4 bases from V and 3 bases from J; bases unmatched to any gene: 5. CDR3 in DNA: TGTGCCAGCAGTTACGGGACAGGGGTTGACTATGGCTACACCTTC. It specifies CASSYGTGVDYGYTF.

The chain is built from TRBV7-2 and TRBJ2-1, with 12 bases aligning to TRBD2. The CDR3 has 15 amino acids. The J segment lost 15 bases and the V segment lost 1 base, leaving 10 bases of the junction unmatched. Germline CDR1 SGHTA, CDR2 FQGNSA. CDR3 nucleotides: TGTGCCAGCAGCTTAGGCGGATCTAGCGGGGGGGCCTGGTTCTTC. Its translation is CASSLGGSSGGAWFF.